The source of this TCR beta chain is a study of control samples from healthy donors and cancer patients. The germline V and J ends were trimmed by 2 bases and 7 bases, with 9 bases remaining between them. This CDR3 contains 12 residues. Germline loops: CDR1 SGHRS, CDR2 YFSETQ. Generated by immunoSEQ multiplex PCR, the TCRdb table keeps only in-frame clones and is missing some. The sample comprises some 70,000 clones, approximately 86% of which are singletons, and approximately 14% rests with the top ten. A few counts support this clone. This sequence joins TRBV5-1 and TRBJ1-1, with no clear D. The receptor was isolated from a man aged 60-69 years in good health. Sequencing was performed on blood. CDR3 nucleotide sequence: TGCGCCAGCAGCTTAACAGCAGATGAAGCTTTCTTT. Translation: CASSLTADEAFF.